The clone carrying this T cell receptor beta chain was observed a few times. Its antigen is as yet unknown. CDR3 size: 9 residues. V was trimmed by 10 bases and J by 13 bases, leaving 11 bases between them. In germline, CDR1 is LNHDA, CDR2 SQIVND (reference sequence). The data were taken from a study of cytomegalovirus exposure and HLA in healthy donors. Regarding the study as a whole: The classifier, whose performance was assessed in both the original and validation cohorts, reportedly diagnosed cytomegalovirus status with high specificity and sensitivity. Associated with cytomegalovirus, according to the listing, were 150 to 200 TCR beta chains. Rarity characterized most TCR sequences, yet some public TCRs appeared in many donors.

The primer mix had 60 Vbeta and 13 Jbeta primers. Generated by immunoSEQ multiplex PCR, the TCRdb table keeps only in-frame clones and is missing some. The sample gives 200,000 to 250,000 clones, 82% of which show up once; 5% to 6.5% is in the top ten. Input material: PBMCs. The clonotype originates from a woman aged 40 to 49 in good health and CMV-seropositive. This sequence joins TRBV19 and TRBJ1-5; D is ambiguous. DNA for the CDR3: TGTGCCAATACGACGGGGCAGCATTTT. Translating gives CANTTGQHF.